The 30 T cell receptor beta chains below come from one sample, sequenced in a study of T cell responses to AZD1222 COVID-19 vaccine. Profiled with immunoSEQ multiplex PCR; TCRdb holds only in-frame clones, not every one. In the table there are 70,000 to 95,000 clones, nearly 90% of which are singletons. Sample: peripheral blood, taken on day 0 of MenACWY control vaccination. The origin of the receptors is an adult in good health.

The CDR3 DNA is TGTGCCAGCAGCGTAGATTGGACCGACTACAATGAGCAGTTCTTC. Its protein product is CASSVDWTDYNEQFF. This sequence joins TRBV9 and TRBJ2-1, with D uncertain. Per the germline V gene, CDR1 is SGDLS and CDR2 is YYNGEE. This CDR3 region has 15 residues. V was cut by 0 bases and J by 3 bases, with 10 bases left in between.

CDR3 in DNA: TGTGCCAGCAGCTTAGACAGGGTGCGGTCACCCCTCCACTTT. It is translated as CASSLDRVRSPLHF. The chain employs TRBV5-4 and TRBJ1-6; 7 bases agree with TRBD1. After removal of 2 bases from V and 10 bases from J, the junction contained 6 bases not matched to a gene. CDR3 length: 14 amino acids. CDR1 is SGHNT, CDR2 YYREEE, per germline (reference sequence).

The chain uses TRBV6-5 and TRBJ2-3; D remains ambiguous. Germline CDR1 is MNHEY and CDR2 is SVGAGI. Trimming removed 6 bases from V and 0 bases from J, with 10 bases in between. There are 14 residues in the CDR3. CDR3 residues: CASSYRPSTDTQYF. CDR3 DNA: TGTGCCAGCAGCTACCGGCCTAGCACAGATACGCAGTATTTT.

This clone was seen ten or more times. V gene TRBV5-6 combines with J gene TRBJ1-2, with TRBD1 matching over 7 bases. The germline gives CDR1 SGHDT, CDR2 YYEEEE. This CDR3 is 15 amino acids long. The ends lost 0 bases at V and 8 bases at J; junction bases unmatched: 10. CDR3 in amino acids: CASSLVVPATGGYTF. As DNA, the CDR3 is TGTGCCAGCAGCTTGGTTGTTCCCGCGACAGGGGGCTACACCTTC.

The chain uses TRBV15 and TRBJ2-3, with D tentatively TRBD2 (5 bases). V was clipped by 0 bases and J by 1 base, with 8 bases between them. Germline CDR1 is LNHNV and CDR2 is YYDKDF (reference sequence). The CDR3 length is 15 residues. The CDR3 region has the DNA TGTGCCACCAGCAGAGAGAGGGTAGGCACAGATACGCAGTATTTT. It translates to CATSRERVGTDTQYF.

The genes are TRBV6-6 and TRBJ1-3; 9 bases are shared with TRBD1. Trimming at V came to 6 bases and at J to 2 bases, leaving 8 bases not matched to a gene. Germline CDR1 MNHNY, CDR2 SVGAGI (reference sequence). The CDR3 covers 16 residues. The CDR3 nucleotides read TGTGCCAGCAGGATCCGGGACAGGGCCACTGGAAACACCATATATTTT. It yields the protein CASRIRDRATGNTIYF.

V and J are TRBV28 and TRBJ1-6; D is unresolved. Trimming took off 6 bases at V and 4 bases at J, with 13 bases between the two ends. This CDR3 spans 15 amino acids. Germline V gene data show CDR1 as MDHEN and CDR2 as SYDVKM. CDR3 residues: CASRPALGYNSPLHF. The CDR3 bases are TGTGCCAGCAGACCCGCGCTTGGTTATAATTCACCCCTCCACTTT.

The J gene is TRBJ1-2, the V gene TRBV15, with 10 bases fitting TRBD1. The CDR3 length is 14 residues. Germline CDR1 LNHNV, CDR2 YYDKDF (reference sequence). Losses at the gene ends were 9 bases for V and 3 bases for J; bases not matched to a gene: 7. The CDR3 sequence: CATESTGGDYGYTF. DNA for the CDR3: TGTGCCACTGAGTCGACAGGGGGCGACTATGGCTACACCTTC.

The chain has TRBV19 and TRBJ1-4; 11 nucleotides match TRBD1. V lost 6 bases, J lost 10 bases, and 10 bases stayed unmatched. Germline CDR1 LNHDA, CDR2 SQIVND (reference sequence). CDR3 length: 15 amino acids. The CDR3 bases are TGTGCCAGTAGCCAATGGGACAGGGGGAAAGGAAAACTGTTTTTT. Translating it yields CASSQWDRGKGKLFF.

The CDR3 here is CASKLGQGGTGELFF. For the CDR3, the DNA is TGCGCCAGCAAACTGGGACAGGGTGGCACCGGGGAGCTGTTTTTT. The chain carries TRBV5-1 and TRBJ2-2; 9 bases line up with TRBD1. V shed 6 bases, J shed 4 bases, and the junction held 7 bases outside the gene matches. The CDR3 is made up of 15 amino acids. Germline V gene sequence: CDR1 SGHRS, CDR2 YFSETQ.

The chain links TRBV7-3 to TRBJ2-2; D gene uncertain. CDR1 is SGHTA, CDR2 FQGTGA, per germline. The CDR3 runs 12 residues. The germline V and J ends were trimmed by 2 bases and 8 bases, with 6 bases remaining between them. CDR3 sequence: CASSLLPGELFF. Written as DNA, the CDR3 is TGTGCCAGCAGCTTACTTCCGGGGGAGCTGTTTTTT. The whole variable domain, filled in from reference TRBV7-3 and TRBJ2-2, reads GAGVSQTPSNKVTEKGKYVELRCDPISGHTALYWYRQSLGQGPEFLIYFQGTGAADDSGLPNDRFFAVRPEGSVSTLKIQRTERGDSAVYLCASSLLPGELFFGEGSRLTVL.

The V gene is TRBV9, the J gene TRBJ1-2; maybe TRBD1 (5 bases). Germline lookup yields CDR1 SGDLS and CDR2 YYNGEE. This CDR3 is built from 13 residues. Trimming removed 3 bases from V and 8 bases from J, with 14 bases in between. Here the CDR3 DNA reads TGTGCCAGCAGCGCGGGACCCCAGGAAGGCTACACCTTC. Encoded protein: CASSAGPQEGYTF. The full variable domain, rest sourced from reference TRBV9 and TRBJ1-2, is DSGVTQTPKHLITATGQRVTLRCSPRSGDLSVYWYQQSLDQGLQFLIQYYNGEERAKGNILERFSAQQFPDLHSELNLSSLELGDSALYFCASSAGPQEGYTFGSGTRLTVV.

CDR3 sequence (DNA): TGTGCCAGCAGCATAAACAGGGAAGCTTTCTTT. This translates into CASSINREAFF. The chain carries TRBV28 and TRBJ1-1; the D gene is possibly TRBD1 (5 bases). The CDR3 length is 11 residues. The V gene's germline CDR1 is MDHEN and CDR2 SYDVKM. V lost 6 bases and J lost 8, with 10 bases in between.

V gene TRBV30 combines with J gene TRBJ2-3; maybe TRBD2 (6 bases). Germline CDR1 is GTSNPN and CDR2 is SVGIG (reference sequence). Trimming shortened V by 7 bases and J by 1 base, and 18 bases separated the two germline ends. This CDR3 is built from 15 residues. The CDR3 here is CALTPGSGRTDTQYF. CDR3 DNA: TGTGCCTTGACTCCGGGTAGCGGTCGCACAGATACGCAGTATTTT.

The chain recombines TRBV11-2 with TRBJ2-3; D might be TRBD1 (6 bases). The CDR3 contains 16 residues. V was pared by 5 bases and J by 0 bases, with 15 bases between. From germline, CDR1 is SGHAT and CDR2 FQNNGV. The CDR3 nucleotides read TGTGCCAGCAGCCCCCTCGGACAGACAAGCACAGATACGCAGTATTTT. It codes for CASSPLGQTSTDTQYF.

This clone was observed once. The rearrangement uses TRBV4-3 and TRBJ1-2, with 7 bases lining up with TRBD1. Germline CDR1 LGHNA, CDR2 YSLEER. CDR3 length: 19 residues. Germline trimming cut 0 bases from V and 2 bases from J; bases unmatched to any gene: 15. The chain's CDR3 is CASSQDGPGTAPRNYGYTF. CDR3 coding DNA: TGCGCCAGCAGCCAAGATGGACCTGGGACAGCTCCTCGCAACTATGGCTACACCTTC.

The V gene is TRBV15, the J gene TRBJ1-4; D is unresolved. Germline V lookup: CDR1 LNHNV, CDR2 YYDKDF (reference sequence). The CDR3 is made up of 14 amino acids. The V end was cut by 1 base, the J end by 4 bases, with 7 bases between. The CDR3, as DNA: TGTGCCACCAGCAGAGGGACTTTTAATGAAAAACTGTTTTTT. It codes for CATSRGTFNEKLFF. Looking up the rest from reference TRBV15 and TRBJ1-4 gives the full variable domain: DAMVIQNPRYQVTQFGKPVTLSCSQTLNHNVMYWYQQKSSQAPKLLFHYYDKDFNNEADTPDNFQSRRPNTSFCFLDIRSPGLGDTAMYLCATSRGTFNEKLFFGSGTQLSVL.

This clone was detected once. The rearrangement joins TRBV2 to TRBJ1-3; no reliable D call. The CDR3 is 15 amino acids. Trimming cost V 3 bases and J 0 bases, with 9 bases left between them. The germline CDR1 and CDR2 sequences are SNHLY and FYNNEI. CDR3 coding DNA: TGTGCCAGCAGTGATCTGTCCGGCTCTGGAAACACCATATATTTT. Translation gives CASSDLSGSGNTIYF.

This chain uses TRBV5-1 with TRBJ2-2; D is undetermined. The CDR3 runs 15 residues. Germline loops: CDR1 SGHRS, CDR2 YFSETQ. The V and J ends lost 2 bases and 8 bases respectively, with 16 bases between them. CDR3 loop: CASSFKTAQAGELFF. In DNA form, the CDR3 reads TGCGCCAGCAGCTTTAAAACGGCGCAGGCTGGGGAGCTGTTTTTT.

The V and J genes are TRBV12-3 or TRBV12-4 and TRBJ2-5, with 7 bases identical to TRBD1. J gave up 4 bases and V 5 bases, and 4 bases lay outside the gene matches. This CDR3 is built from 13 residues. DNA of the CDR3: TGTGCCAGCAGTCGGGACAGTCCAGAGACCCAGTACTTC. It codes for CASSRDSPETQYF.

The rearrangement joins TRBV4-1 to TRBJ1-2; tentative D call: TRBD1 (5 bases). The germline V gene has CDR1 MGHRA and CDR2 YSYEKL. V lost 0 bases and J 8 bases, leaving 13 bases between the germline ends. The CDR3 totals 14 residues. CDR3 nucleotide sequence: TGCGCCAGCAGCCAAGATTGGGGGGGTTGGGGCTACACCTTC. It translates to CASSQDWGGWGYTF.

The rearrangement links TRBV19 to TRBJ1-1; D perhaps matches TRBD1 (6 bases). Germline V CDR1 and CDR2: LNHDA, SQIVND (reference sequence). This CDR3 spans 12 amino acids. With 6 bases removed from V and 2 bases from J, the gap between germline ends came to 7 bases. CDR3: CASRDSNTEAFF. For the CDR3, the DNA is TGTGCCAGTAGGGACAGTAACACTGAAGCTTTCTTT.

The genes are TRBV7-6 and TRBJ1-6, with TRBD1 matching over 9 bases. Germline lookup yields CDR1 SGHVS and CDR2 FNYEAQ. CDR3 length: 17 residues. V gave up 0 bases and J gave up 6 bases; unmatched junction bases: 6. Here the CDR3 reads CASSLAGGQGSNSPLHF. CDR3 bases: TGTGCCAGCAGCTTAGCCGGGGGACAGGGTAGTAATTCACCCCTCCACTTT.

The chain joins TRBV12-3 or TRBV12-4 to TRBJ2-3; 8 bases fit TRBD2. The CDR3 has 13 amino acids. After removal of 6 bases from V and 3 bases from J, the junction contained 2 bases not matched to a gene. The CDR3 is CASRLAGTDTQYF. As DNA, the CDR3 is TGTGCCAGCAGGCTAGCGGGTACAGATACGCAGTATTTT.

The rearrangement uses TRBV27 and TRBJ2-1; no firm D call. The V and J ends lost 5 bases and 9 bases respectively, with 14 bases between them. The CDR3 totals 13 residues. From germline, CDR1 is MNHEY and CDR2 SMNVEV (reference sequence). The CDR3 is CASSPSSVGEQFF. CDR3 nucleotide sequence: TGTGCCAGCAGTCCTTCCAGTGTAGGTGAGCAGTTCTTC.

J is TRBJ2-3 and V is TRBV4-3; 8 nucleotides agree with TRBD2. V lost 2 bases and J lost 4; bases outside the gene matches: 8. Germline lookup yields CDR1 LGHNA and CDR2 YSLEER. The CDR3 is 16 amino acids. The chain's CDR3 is CASSQSLAGGPDTQYF. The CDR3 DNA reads TGCGCCAGCAGCCAAAGTCTCGCGGGGGGTCCAGATACGCAGTATTTT.

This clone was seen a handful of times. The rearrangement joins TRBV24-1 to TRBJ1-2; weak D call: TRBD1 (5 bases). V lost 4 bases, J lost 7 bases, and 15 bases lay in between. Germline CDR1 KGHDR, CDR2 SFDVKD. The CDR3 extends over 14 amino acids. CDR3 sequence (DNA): TGTGCCACCAGTGACCTCGACAGACTCCCTGGCTACACCTTC. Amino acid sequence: CATSDLDRLPGYTF.

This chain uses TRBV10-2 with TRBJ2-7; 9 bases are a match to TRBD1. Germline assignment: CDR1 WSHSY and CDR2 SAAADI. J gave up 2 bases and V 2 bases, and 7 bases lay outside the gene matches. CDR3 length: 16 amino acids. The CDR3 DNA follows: TGCGCCAGCAGTGAGCACCCCGGGACAGGGACCTACGAGCAGTACTTC. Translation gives CASSEHPGTGTYEQYF.

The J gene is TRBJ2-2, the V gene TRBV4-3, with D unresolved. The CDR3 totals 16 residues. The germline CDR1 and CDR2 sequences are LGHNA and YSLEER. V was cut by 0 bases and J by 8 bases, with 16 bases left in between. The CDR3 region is CASSQDVPPSSGELFF. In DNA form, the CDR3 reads TGCGCCAGCAGCCAAGATGTACCCCCCTCATCTGGGGAGCTGTTTTTT.

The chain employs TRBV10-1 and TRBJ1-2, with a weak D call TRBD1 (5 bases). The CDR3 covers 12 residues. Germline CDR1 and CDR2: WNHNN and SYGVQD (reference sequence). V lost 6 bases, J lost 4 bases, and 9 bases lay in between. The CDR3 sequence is CASRGRTYGYTF. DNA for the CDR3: TGCGCCAGCAGGGGACGGACCTATGGCTACACCTTC.